This T cell receptor (beta chain) appears in the sequencing data of a study of T cell responses to AZD1222 COVID-19 vaccine. Background on the study: Pooling was applied to second doses at about 4 or about 12 weeks. Findings and limits, study-wide: In a largely white British group with more females than males, clonal diversity was possibly underestimated. Mapped onto spike, vaccine-associated CD4 TCRs spanned it and were dominant at 160-218 and 743-854. Increases in Spike-specific TCR breadth and depth were seen after two AZD1222 doses.

Worth noting for this clone: Its antigen is as yet unknown.

Looked up from germline, CDR1 is MNHEY and CDR2 is SVGEGT. V was cut by 0 bases and J by 4 bases, with 9 bases left in between. The CDR3 covers 14 residues. The assay was immunoSEQ multiplex PCR, and TCRdb's table has in-frame clones only and misses some. The table shows 150,000 to 200,000 clones, with about 89% occurring only once. The chain joins TRBV6-2 or TRBV6-3 to TRBJ1-2, with D hard to call. The clonotype originates from an adult in good health. The sequences come from peripheral blood, collected on day 0 of AZD1222 vaccination. The CDR3 bases are TGTGCCAGCAGTTACTCGTGGGGTACCTATGGCTACACCTTC. Residues: CASSYSWGTYGYTF.